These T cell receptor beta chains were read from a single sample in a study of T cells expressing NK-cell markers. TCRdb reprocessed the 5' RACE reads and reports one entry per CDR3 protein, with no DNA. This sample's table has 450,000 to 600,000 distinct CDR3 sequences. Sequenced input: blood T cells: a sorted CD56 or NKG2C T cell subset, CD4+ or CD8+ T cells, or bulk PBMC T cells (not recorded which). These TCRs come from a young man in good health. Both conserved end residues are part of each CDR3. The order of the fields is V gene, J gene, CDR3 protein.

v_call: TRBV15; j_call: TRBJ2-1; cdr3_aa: CAWGERESEQFF
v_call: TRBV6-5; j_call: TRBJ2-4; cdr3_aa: CASSYTGILAGENIQYF
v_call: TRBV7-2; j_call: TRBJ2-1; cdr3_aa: CASSGRGAYNEQFF
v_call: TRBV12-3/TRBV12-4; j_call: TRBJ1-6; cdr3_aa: CASSLRGAGSPLHF
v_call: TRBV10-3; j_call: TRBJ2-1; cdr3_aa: CAITRGGVLRTSGYNEQFF
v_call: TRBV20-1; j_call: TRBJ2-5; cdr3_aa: CSARDLGREVSETQYF
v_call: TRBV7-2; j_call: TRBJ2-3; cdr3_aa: CASSQTRAPTQYF
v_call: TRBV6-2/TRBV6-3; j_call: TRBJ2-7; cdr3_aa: CASSYSSSHPRPRTVLTEQYF
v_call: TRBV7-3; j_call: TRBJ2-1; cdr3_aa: CASSFSSGSRNEQFF
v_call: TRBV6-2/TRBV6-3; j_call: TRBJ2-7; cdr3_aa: CASSYDEGLKYEQYF
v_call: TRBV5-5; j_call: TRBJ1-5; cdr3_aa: CASSLAQQGSQPQHF
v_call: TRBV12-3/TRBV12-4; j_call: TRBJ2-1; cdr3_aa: CASSLWMGGRSYNEQFF
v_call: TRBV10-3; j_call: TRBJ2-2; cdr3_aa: CAISEYPASGTNTGELFF
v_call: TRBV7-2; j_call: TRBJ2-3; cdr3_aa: CASSLGPPAATQYF
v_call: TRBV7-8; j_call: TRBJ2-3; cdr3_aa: CASRHRRLADTTDTQYF
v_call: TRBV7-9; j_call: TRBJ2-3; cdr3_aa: CASDSPSTDTQYF
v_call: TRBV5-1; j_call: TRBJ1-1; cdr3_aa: CASSLYGQNEAFF
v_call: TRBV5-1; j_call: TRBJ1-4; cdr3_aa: CASSLASVATNEKLFF
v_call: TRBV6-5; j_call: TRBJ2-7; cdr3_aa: CASSYSGAHEQYF
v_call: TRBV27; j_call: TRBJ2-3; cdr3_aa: CASSLGKSGAVNTQYF
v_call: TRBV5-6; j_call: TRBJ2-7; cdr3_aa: CASSYRGLGTSEQYF
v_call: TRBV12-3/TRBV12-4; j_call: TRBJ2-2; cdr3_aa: CASSTGHEGFF
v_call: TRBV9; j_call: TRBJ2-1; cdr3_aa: CASSVVKGSEQFF
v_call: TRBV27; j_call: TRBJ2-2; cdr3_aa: CAGASDMNTGELFF
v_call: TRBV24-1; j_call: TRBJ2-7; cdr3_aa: CATSDARLAGGSYEQYF
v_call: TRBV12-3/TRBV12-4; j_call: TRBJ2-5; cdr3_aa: CASSFPLAGVETQYF
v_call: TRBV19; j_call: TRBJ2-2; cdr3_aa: CASSISLEGTGELFF
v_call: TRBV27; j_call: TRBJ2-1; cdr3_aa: CASSIDRGSSYNEQFF
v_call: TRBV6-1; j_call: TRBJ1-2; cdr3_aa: CASSENYGYTF
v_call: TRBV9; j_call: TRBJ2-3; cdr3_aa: CASSVAPGTSGSLGPTDTQYF
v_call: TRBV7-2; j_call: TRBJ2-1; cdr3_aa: CASSLDSTGFEQFF
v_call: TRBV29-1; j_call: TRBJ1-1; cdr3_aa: CSARGGASTEAFF
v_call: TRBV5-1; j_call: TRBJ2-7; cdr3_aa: CASSALTGKSYEQYF
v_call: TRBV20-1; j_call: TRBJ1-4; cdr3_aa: CSAKDGTANEKLFF
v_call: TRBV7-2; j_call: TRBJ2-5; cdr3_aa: CASSYRVKETQYF
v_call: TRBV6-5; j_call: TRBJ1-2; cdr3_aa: CASSYSRLGDYGYTF
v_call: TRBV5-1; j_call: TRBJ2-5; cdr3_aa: CASGTSGTNGGETQYF
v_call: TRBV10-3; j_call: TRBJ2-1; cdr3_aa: CAIAAGSTSYNEQFF
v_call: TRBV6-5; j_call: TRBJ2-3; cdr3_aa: CASSGPSDTQYF
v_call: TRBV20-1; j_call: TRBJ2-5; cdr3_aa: CSAEQGLGLWTQYF
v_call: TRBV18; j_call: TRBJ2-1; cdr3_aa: CASSPLGMSGLYNEQFF
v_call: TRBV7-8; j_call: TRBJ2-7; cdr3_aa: CASSLQARNEQYF
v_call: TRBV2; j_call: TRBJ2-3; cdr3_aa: CASSARFPPDTQYF